This note documents a single T cell receptor (beta chain) sequence. These data belong to a study of blood T cells in healthy people across ages. A second PCR of 7 to 11 cycles used a sample-barcoded 5' primer and a J-beta primer mix. TCRdb itself ran the 5' RACE reads through MiXCR, one entry per CDR3 protein. The table shows about 1.4 million distinct CDR3 sequences, with 59% occurring only once. V lost 5 bases, J lost 3 bases, and 6 bases stayed unmatched. The CDR3 covers 14 residues. What was sequenced was blood. This rearrangement joins TRBV12-3 or TRBV12-4 to TRBJ1-1, with TRBD1 matching 7 bases. This clonotype was obtained from a man aged 18 to 29 in good health. CDR3 loop: CASSADRAYTEAFF. The CDR3 DNA reads as TGTGCCAGCAGTGCAGACAGGGCCTACACTGAAGCTTTCTTT.